Following are 9 T cell receptor beta chains from one sample sequenced in a study of blood T cells in healthy people across ages. For the second PCR, which ran for about 7 to 11 cycles, a sample-barcoded 5' primer and a J-beta primer mix were used. A single record per CDR3 protein comes from TCRdb applying MiXCR to the 5' RACE reads. The sample yields more than 1,000,000 distinct CDR3 sequences, less than 25% seen once. This same sample was also part of a study on T cells of mothers and their children.

Source material: blood. The receptors here all came from a girl aged 2 to 9 in good health.

The chain carries TRBV2 and TRBJ2-5, with TRBD1 as a possible D gene (6 bases). The J call may be incorrect, as the DNA end agrees better with TRBJ2-1. Germline-derived CDR1 and CDR2 are SNHLY and FYNNEI. CDR3 length: 14 amino acids. In nucleotides, the CDR3 is TGTGCCAGCAGTGATTTGGACAGTGTACCGAAGCAGTTCTTC. It encodes CASSDLDSVPKQFF.

This clonotype has a handful of counts. The V gene is TRBV5-1, the J gene TRBJ2-1; 11 positions agree with TRBD2. With 0 bases clipped from V and 5 bases from J, the junction kept 7 bases outside the gene matches. Germline CDR1 and CDR2: SGHRS and YFSETQ. CDR3 length: 17 residues. The chain's CDR3 is CASSLGWLAGGNNEQFF. CDR3 bases: TGCGCCAGCAGCTTGGGTTGGCTAGCGGGGGGAAACAATGAGCAGTTCTTC. The full variable domain, rest sourced from reference TRBV5-1 and TRBJ2-1, is KAGVTQTPRYLIKTRGQQVTLSCSPISGHRSVSWYQQTPGQGLQFLFEYFSETQRNKGNFPGRFSGRQFSNSRSEMNVSTLELGDSALYLCASSLGWLAGGNNEQFFGPGTRLTVL.

The sample holds a few counts of this clonotype. The DNA of the CDR3 is TGTGCCAGCAGCTTAGCCCCGACAGGGGCCTACAATGAGCAGTTCTTC. Amino acids: CASSLAPTGAYNEQFF. The chain recombines TRBV7-2 with TRBJ2-5; 8 nucleotides align to TRBD1. The assigned J gene may be wrong: the sequence end matches TRBJ2-1 better. This CDR3 is built from 16 residues. CDR1 and CDR2 (germline): SGHTA, FQGNSA.

The rearrangement joins TRBV5-1 to TRBJ1-1, with a possible D match to TRBD1 (5 bases). Per the germline V gene, CDR1 is SGHRS and CDR2 is YFSETQ. The CDR3 has 11 amino acids. Trimming removed 4 bases at V and 11 bases at J, with 12 bases between. CDR3 sequence: CASSGGGMAFF. CDR3 nucleotides: TGCGCCAGCAGCGGCGGGGGTATGGCTTTCTTT.

This clonotype was detected a few times. The chain combines TRBV24-1 with TRBJ2-5; D gene unclear. Germline CDR1 reads KGHDR; CDR2 reads SFDVKD. V lost 1 base and J lost 1, with 15 bases in between. This CDR3 is built from 17 residues. In nucleotides, the CDR3 is TGTGCCACCAGTGATTTAGAACCCTCAATAGCCCAAGAGACCCAGTACTTC. As protein: CATSDLEPSIAQETQYF.

V usage is TRBV20-1 and J usage is TRBJ2-7; 8 bases agree with TRBD1. This CDR3 region has 14 residues. Germline V gives CDR1 DFQATT, CDR2 SNEGSKA (reference sequence). Losses at the gene ends were 6 bases for V and 5 bases for J; bases not matched to a gene: 12. CDR3 bases: TGCAGTGCAGCCCTTTCGACAGGGGCCCACGAGCAGTACTTC. Translated, it gives CSAALSTGAHEQYF.

This chain uses TRBV7-2 with TRBJ1-2; possible D gene TRBD1, 5 bases. Germline assignment: CDR1 SGHTA and CDR2 FQGNSA. CDR3 length: 12 residues. With 1 base removed from V and 8 bases from J, the gap between germline ends came to 8 bases. The CDR3 region has the DNA TGTGCCAGCAGCTTAGACAGGAAAGGCTACACCTTC. Protein: CASSLDRKGYTF.

This clonotype came up a few times. At one end the junction does not follow the germline gene, possibly because of a read error. This sequence joins TRBV6-6 and TRBJ2-5, with 9 bases that match TRBD1. Germline V lookup: CDR1 MNHNY, CDR2 SVGAGI (reference sequence). The CDR3 is 15 amino acids. This CDR3 reads CASRYPGQGQETQYF. CDR3 nucleotides: TGCGCCAGCAGATATCCGGGACAGGGTCAAGAGACCCAGTACTTC.

This clonotype was seen a few times. The V and J genes are TRBV7-3 and TRBJ2-5; 7 positions agree with TRBD1. The end of the DNA is better explained by TRBJ2-1, so the J call may be wrong. CDR1 and CDR2 (germline): SGHTA, FQGTGA. The CDR3 contains 15 residues. The CDR3 DNA is TGTGCCAGCAGTTTGAACAGGGGCCTCAACAATGAGCAGTTCTTC. Protein: CASSLNRGLNNEQFF.